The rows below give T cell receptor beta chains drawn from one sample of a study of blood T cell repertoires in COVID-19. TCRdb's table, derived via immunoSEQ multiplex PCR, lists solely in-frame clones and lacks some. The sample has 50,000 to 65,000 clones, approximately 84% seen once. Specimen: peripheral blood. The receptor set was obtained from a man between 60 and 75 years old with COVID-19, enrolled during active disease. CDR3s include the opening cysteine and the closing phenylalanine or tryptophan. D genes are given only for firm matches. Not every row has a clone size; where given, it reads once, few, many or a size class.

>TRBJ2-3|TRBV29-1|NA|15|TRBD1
TGCAGCGTTTTAGACAGGGGAAAATACACAGATACGCAGTATTTT
CSVLDRGKYTDTQYF
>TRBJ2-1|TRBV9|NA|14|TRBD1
TGTGCCAGCAGCCCGGGACAGACCTACAATGAGCAGTTCTTC
CASSPGQTYNEQFF
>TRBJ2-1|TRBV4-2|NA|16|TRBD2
TGTGCCAGCAGCCAAGAACTTGCGGGAGTATACAATGAGCAGTTCTTC
CASSQELAGVYNEQFF
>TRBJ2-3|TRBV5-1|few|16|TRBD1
TGCGCCAGCAGCTCCGGAGGGACAGGGAGGAGTGGTACGCAGTATTTT
CASSSGGTGRSGTQYF
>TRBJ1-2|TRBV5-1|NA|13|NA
TGCGCCAGCAGCTTGCTGGCAGACTATGGCTACACCTTC
CASSLLADYGYTF
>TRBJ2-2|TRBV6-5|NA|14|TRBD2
TGTGCCAGCCGACTAGCGGGGGACACCGGGGAGCTGTTTTTT
CASRLAGDTGELFF
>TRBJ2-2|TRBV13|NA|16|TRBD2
TGTGCCAGCAGCTTATTAGCGGGAGTTTACACCGGGGAGCTGTTTTTT
CASSLLAGVYTGELFF
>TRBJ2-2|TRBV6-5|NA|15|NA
TGTGCCAGCAGGCGGAGGGACGCCAACACCGGGGAGCTGTTTTTT
CASRRRDANTGELFF
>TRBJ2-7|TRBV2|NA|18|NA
TGTGCCAGCTCCCACAAACTCACGGTAGGAGGTTTAACCTACGAGCAGTACTTC
CASSHKLTVGGLTYEQYF
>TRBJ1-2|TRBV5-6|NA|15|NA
TGTGCCAGCAGCTTGCTAGCACCGTCTAACTATGGCTACACCTTC
CASSLLAPSNYGYTF
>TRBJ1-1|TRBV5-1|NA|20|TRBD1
TGCGCCAGCAGCTTCATCTCCGGTAGGGGACAGGGGCCCCGTAGCACTGAAGCTTTCTTT
CASSFISGRGQGPRSTEAFF
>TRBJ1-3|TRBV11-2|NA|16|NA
TGTGCCAGCAGCTTAGATAGGCGCAGCGGTGGAAACACCATATATTTT
CASSLDRRSGGNTIYF
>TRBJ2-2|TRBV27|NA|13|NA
TGTGCCAGCAAATTCAGGGCCGGCGGGGAGCTGTTTTTT
CASKFRAGGELFF
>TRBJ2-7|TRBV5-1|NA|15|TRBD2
TGCGCCAGCAGCGGGCCGTCTAGCGGGAGGGGGGAGCAGTACTTC
CASSGPSSGRGEQYF
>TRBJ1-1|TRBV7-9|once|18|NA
TGTGCCAGCAGCCCAAATTTGTCGGGGAGCGGTCCTAACACTGAAGCTTTCTTT
CASSPNLSGSGPNTEAFF
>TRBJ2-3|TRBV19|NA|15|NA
TGTGCCAGTAGTATCCAAATAGGGCAGGGAGATACGCAGTATTTT
CASSIQIGQGDTQYF
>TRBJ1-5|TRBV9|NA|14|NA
TGTGCCAGCAGCGGGGGGGGCGCAGGACAGCCCCAGCATTTT
CASSGGGAGQPQHF
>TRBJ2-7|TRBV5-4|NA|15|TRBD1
TGTGCCAGCAGCTTTCAACAGGGGACGGTCGATGAGCAGTACTTC
CASSFQQGTVDEQYF
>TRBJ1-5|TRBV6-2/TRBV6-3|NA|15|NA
TGTGCCAGCAGTCCAGGGCTGTATAGCAATCAGCCCCAGCATTTT
CASSPGLYSNQPQHF
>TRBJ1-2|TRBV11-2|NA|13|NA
TGTGCCAGCAGCTTAGATCTTGCGCCAGGCTACACCTTC
CASSLDLAPGYTF
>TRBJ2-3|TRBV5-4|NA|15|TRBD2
TGTGCCAGCAGCGTGGGACTAGCGCTCACAGATACGCAGTATTTT
CASSVGLALTDTQYF
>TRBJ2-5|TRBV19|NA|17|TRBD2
TGTGCCAGTAGTATAGGCTCCACTAGCGGGGGGGAAGAGACCCAGTACTTC
CASSIGSTSGGEETQYF